The 2 T cell receptor beta chains below were found in one sample sequenced in a study of T cell responses to AZD1222 COVID-19 vaccine. Profiling relied on immunoSEQ multiplex PCR, and the TCRdb table lists in-frame clones only, not all of them. The table shows 150,000 or so clones, with 90% to 95% occurring only once. Specimen: peripheral blood, collected on day 0 of AZD1222 vaccination. The receptors were sampled from an adult in good health.

The chain couples TRBV28 to TRBJ2-5; 8 bases line up with TRBD2. This CDR3 is 15 amino acids long. V gave up 4 bases and J gave up 2 bases; unmatched junction bases: 6. Germline-derived CDR1 and CDR2 are MDHEN and SYDVKM. The chain's CDR3 is CASSSLAGGQETQYF. DNA for the CDR3: TGTGCCAGCAGTTCTCTCGCGGGAGGTCAAGAGACCCAGTACTTC.

V usage is TRBV6-2 or TRBV6-3 and J usage is TRBJ2-1, with TRBD2 matching 10 bases. V shed 5 bases and J 8 bases; nucleotides not matched to a gene: 3. The CDR3 is made up of 13 amino acids. From germline, CDR1 is MNHEY and CDR2 SVGEGT. The CDR3 DNA follows: TGTGCCAGCAGTCTAGCGGGAGCTCATGAGCAGTTCTTC. It translates to CASSLAGAHEQFF.